These T cell receptor beta chains were read from a single sample in a study of read filtering for tumor transcriptome and immune sequencing. TCRdb independently ran MiXCR on the reads; one entry per CDR3 protein. This table has tens of thousands of distinct CDR3 sequences, approximately 19% appearing once. Sequences were obtained from a population of CD138-negative cells sorted from bone marrow. These receptor sequences come from a donor aged 40 or older with multiple myeloma. Both conserved end residues are part of each CDR3. A D gene is named only where the DNA matches it firmly. Only part of the rows carry a size: once, few, many, or a class if the clone is expanded.

J: TRBJ1-5; size: .; length: 13; D: .; V: TRBV12-3/TRBV12-4; DNA: TGTGCCAGCAGGGGGGGGCCGGGTCAGCCCCAGCATTTT; CDR3: CASRGGPGQPQHF
J: TRBJ1-1; size: many; length: 14; D: .; V: TRBV11-2; DNA: TGTGCCAGCAGCCGCGGGGAGGTATCCACTGAAGCTTTCTTT; CDR3: CASSRGEVSTEAFF
J: TRBJ2-7; size: many; length: 13; D: TRBD2; V: TRBV29-1; DNA: TGCAGCGTTGAAAGGGAGGGATTCTACGAGCAGTACTTC; CDR3: CSVEREGFYEQYF
J: TRBJ2-6; size: many; length: 13; D: .; V: TRBV29-1; DNA: TGCAGCGTGGCGAACTCTGGGGCCAACGTCCTGACTTTC; CDR3: CSVANSGANVLTF
J: TRBJ2-2; size: many; length: 15; D: .; V: TRBV2; DNA: TGTGCCAGCAGTGAAAGGGGTGCGGTCACCGGGGAGCTGTTTTTT; CDR3: CASSERGAVTGELFF
J: TRBJ2-1; size: medium-sized; length: 17; D: .; V: TRBV20-1; DNA: TGCAGTGCTAGAGAGAGGAAGGGCAGCTGGTCCTACAATGAGCAGTTCTTC; CDR3: CSARERKGSWSYNEQFF
J: TRBJ2-3; size: few; length: 13; D: .; V: TRBV6-5; DNA: TGTGCCATCAGAGGTAGCGGAACAGATACGCAGTATTTT; CDR3: CAIRGSGTDTQYF
J: TRBJ1-1; size: few; length: 13; D: .; V: TRBV7-8; DNA: TGTGCCAGCAGCTTTAGAGAGCTGGCTGAAGCTTTCTTT; CDR3: CASSFRELAEAFF
J: TRBJ2-2; size: few; length: 14; D: .; V: TRBV20-1; DNA: TGCAGTGCTAGTCGCTACCGGAACACCGGGGAGCTGTTTTTT; CDR3: CSASRYRNTGELFF
J: TRBJ1-5; size: few; length: 13; D: .; V: TRBV12-3/TRBV12-4; DNA: TGTGCCAGCAGTTTAGGAGGCCTCCAGCCCCAGCATTTT; CDR3: CASSLGGLQPQHF
J: TRBJ2-3; size: many; length: 12; D: .; V: TRBV28; DNA: TGTGCCAGCAGCCCAAACACAGATACGCAGTATTTT; CDR3: CASSPNTDTQYF
J: TRBJ1-1; size: .; length: 16; D: TRBD1; V: TRBV7-9; DNA: TGTGCCAGCAGGCCACGTTCCGGGACAGCGAACACTGAAGCTTTCTTT; CDR3: CASRPRSGTANTEAFF
J: TRBJ2-1; size: medium-sized; length: 16; D: TRBD2; V: TRBV7-3; DNA: TGTGCCAGCAGCTTGGGAGGGGATTGGTCCTACAATGAGCAGTTCTTC; CDR3: CASSLGGDWSYNEQFF
J: TRBJ1-2; size: many; length: 16; D: TRBD1; V: TRBV5-3; DNA: TGTGCCAGAAGCTTGCGTTCCGGGACAGATAACTATGGCTACACCTTC; CDR3: CARSLRSGTDNYGYTF
J: TRBJ2-3; size: many; length: 14; D: .; V: TRBV24-1; DNA: TGTGCCACCAGTGACCGCAGAAGCACAGATACGCAGTATTTT; CDR3: CATSDRRSTDTQYF
J: TRBJ1-1; size: many; length: 14; D: .; V: TRBV4-1; DNA: TGCGCCAGCAGCCGCCAAGGGGGTAATGAAGGAGCTTTCTTT; CDR3: CASSRQGGNEGAFF
J: TRBJ2-1; size: many; length: 15; D: TRBD2; V: TRBV7-3; DNA: TGTGCCAGCAGCCCAATAGCGGGGGGAAACAATGAGCAGTTCTTC; CDR3: CASSPIAGGNNEQFF
J: TRBJ2-1; size: many; length: 15; D: TRBD2; V: TRBV7-8; DNA: TGTGCCAGCGGACTTACTAGCGGGGGGTACAATGAGCAGTTCTTC; CDR3: CASGLTSGGYNEQFF
J: TRBJ2-5; size: many; length: 14; D: TRBD1; V: TRBV5-1; DNA: TGCGCCAGCAGCACGACAGGGGGCCAAGAGACCCAGTACTTC; CDR3: CASSTTGGQETQYF
J: TRBJ2-6; size: many; length: 17; D: TRBD1; V: TRBV30; DNA: TGTGCCTGGTTTCGACACAGGGGCGCGACTGGGGCCAACGTCCTGACTTTC; CDR3: CAWFRHRGATGANVLTF
J: TRBJ2-1; size: many; length: 15; D: .; V: TRBV2; DNA: TGTGCCAGCAATTTTAGGGACCCAGGAATCCGGGAGCAGTTCTTC; CDR3: CASNFRDPGIREQFF
J: TRBJ2-3; size: many; length: 15; D: TRBD1; V: TRBV11-3; DNA: TGTGCCAGCAGCACGGGACAGACCAGCACAGATACGCAGTATTTT; CDR3: CASSTGQTSTDTQYF
J: TRBJ2-3; size: many; length: 20; D: TRBD2; V: TRBV29-1; DNA: TGCAGCGTTCGAGGAAGGGCTAGCGGGAAAAGCCCGACTAGCACAGATACGCAGTATTTT; CDR3: CSVRGRASGKSPTSTDTQYF
J: TRBJ1-5; size: .; length: 15; D: .; V: TRBV20-1; DNA: TGCAGTGCTAGCGGGGGAGGTGGAAGCAATCAGCCCCAGCATTTT; CDR3: CSASGGGGSNQPQHF
J: TRBJ2-2; size: few; length: 13; D: .; V: TRBV11-2; DNA: TGTGCCAGCAGCTTAGTCGGCACCGGGGAGCTGTTTTTT; CDR3: CASSLVGTGELFF
J: TRBJ1-1; size: .; length: 16; D: .; V: TRBV12-3/TRBV12-4; DNA: TGTGCCAGCAGTCGTAACGTTGGGGGAATATCCACTGAAGCTTTCTTT; CDR3: CASSRNVGGISTEAFF
J: TRBJ2-3; size: .; length: 13; D: .; V: TRBV18; DNA: TGTGCCAGCTCACCACCACGTCCAGATGCGCAGTATTTT; CDR3: CASSPPRPDAQYF
J: TRBJ2-7; size: many; length: 15; D: .; V: TRBV28; DNA: TGTGCCAGCAGAGGCCCCGGAGTAGCCTCCTACGAGCAGTACTTC; CDR3: CASRGPGVASYEQYF
J: TRBJ1-5; size: many; length: 13; D: .; V: TRBV28; DNA: TGTGCCAGCAGACCACAGGCATCATGGCCCCAGCATTTT; CDR3: CASRPQASWPQHF
J: TRBJ2-3; size: .; length: 11; D: .; V: TRBV19; DNA: TGTGTCAGTAGGAGGGGAGATACGCAGTATTTT; CDR3: CVSRRGDTQYF
J: TRBJ2-5; size: many; length: 17; D: .; V: TRBV7-3; DNA: TGTGCCAGCAGCTTAAATGGCCCAACAGGACTCCAAGAGACCCAGTACTTC; CDR3: CASSLNGPTGLQETQYF
J: TRBJ2-3; size: few; length: 15; D: .; V: TRBV9; DNA: TGTGCCAGCAGCGTAGCGGAGCGGAGCACAGATACGCAGTATTTT; CDR3: CASSVAERSTDTQYF
J: TRBJ2-7; size: many; length: 13; D: TRBD2; V: TRBV2; DNA: TGTGCCAGCGGTGTACTAGCGGGGATGGAGCAGTACTTC; CDR3: CASGVLAGMEQYF
J: TRBJ2-5; size: many; length: 17; D: TRBD2; V: TRBV5-1; DNA: TGCGCCAGCAGCTCCACATCTAGCGGGGGGGGACAAGAGACCCAGTACTTC; CDR3: CASSSTSSGGGQETQYF
J: TRBJ1-2; size: .; length: 13; D: .; V: TRBV19; DNA: TGTGCCAGTAGTATTGAACCGTGGTATGGCTACACCTTC; CDR3: CASSIEPWYGYTF
J: TRBJ1-4; size: many; length: 14; D: TRBD1; V: TRBV6-5; DNA: TGTGCCAGCAGCTATGACAGGGAGGGAGAAAAACTGTTTTTT; CDR3: CASSYDREGEKLFF
J: TRBJ2-2; size: once; length: 11; D: .; V: TRBV10-2; DNA: TGCGCTAGCAGGTCCGGCCGGGAGCTGCTTTTT; CDR3: CASRSGRELLF
J: TRBJ1-1; size: many; length: 16; D: .; V: TRBV18; DNA: TGTGCCAGCTCACCTGCCATGGGGTTGTCGAACACTGAAGCTTTCTTT; CDR3: CASSPAMGLSNTEAFF
J: TRBJ2-7; size: .; length: 15; D: .; V: TRBV6-1; DNA: TGTGCCAGTTACAGGGTCGGCGGTTTAGGGTCCGAGCAGTACTTC; CDR3: CASYRVGGLGSEQYF
J: TRBJ2-5; size: few; length: 15; D: TRBD1; V: TRBV11-3; DNA: TGTGCCAGCAGCTCGGGGACAGGGGGCCGAGAGACCCAGTACTTC; CDR3: CASSSGTGGRETQYF
J: TRBJ1-6; size: many; length: 17; D: TRBD1; V: TRBV28; DNA: TGTGCCAGCAGTCCCCCGGGACAGGGGTGGAGTAATTCACCCCTCCACTTT; CDR3: CASSPPGQGWSNSPLHF
J: TRBJ1-1; size: many; length: 13; D: .; V: TRBV29-1; DNA: TGCAGCGTTGCAAGTAACATGAACACTGAAGCTTTCTTT; CDR3: CSVASNMNTEAFF